The TCR beta chain described here comes from a study of Ad26.COV2.S vaccination and SARS-CoV-2 variants. CDR1 and CDR2 (germline): SQVTM, ANQGSEA. Trimming at V came to 7 bases and at J to 6 bases, leaving 10 bases not matched to a gene. CDR3 size: 14 residues. Remarks on this clone: Its antigen is currently unknown.

Described treatment: some 19 received Ad26.COV2.S at low or high dose, single or two shots; a few received placebo; per-sample allocation not given. Collection of samples fell on day 63 after the first vaccine or placebo injection. Boston provided a donor who was an adult aged 18-55 years. Study observations and caveats: Reports say spike-specific CD8+ and CD4+ T cell responses covered substantial breadth after vaccination.

Sequenced by immunoSEQ multiplex PCR; TCRdb stores in-frame clones only, minus some. The sample carries about 440,000 clones, 87% recorded once. The sequence came from a person aged 18-65 years who received the Ad26.COV2.S COVID-19 vaccine or a placebo. The J gene is TRBJ2-2, the V gene TRBV29-1; 8 bases map to TRBD2. The input for sequencing was peripheral blood, taken in a trial of Ad26.COV2.S vaccine versus placebo. CDR3 protein: CSATSGSSSGELFF. The CDR3 bases are TGCAGCGCAACGAGCGGGAGCTCTTCCGGGGAGCTGTTTTTT.